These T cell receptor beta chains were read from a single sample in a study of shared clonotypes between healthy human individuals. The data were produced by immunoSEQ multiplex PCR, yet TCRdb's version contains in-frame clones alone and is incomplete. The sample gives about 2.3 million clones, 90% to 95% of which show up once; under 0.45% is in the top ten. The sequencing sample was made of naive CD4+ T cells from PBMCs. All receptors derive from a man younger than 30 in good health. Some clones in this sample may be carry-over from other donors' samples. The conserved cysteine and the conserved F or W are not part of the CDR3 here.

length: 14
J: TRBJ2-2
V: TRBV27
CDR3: ASSFDKRWNTGELF

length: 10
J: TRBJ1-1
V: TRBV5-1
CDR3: ASSGEDFIAF

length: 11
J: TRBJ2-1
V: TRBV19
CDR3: ASSMGTYNEQF

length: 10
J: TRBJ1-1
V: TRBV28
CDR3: ASSLRQGKAF

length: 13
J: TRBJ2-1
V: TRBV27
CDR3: ASRVLAGGYNEQF

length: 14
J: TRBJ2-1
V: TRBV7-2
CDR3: ASSLGQVLSYNEQF

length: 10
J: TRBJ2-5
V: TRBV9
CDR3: ASSVRGETQY

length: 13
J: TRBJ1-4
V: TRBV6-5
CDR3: ASSSRTGFNEKLF

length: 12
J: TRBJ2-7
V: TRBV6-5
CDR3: ASSYGLTGYEQY

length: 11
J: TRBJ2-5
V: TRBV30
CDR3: AWVQNSEETQY

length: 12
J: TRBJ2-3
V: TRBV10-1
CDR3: ASSRLAGEGTQY

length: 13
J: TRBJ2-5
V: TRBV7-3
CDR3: ASSRGLAVQETQY

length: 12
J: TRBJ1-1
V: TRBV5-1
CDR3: ASSPGPENTEAF

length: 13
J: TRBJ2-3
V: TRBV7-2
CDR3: ASSLRTGGTDTQY

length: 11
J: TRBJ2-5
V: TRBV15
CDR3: ATSRGAMETQY

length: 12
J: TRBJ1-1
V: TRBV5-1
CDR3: ASSLARSNTEAF

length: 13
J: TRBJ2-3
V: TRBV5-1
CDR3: ASTPGLADTDTQY

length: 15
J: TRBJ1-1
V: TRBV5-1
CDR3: ASSLELGQGIYTEAF

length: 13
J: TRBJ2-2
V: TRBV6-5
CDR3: ASSYRQGGTGELF

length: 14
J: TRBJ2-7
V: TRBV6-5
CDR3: ASSYSRRDRAYEQY

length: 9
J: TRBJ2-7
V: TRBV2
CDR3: ASTLHYEQY

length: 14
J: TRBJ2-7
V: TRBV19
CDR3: AKPGFGQGLSYEQY

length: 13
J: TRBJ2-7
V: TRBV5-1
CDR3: ASSLVAGNPYEQY

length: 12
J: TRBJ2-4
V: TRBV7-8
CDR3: ASSRGQTGGIQY

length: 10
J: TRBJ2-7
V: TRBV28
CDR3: ASSLEGFEQY

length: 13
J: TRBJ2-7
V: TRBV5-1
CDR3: ASSLGQGSSYEQY

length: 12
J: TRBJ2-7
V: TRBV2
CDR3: ASSRQGRMGEQY

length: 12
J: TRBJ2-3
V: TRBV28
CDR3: ATQAAGGPDTQY

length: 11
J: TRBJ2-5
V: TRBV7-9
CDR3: ASSFAGEETQY

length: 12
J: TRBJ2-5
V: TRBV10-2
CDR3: ASSGVREQGTQY

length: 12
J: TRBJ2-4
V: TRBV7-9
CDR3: ATGDILAKNIQY

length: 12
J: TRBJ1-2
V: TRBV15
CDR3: ATREGPGYYGYT

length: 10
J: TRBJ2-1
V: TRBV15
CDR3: ATSRGTDEQF

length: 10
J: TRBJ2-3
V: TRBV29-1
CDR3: SGWTGTDTQY

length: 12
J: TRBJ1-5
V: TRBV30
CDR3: AWSPGQINQPQH

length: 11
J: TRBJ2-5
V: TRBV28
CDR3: ASSGQGRETQY

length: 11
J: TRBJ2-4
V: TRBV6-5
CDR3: ASSKTGMNIQY

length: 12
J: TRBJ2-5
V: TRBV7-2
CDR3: ASSQRTGRETQY

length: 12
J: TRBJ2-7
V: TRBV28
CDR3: ATIGVGRSYEQY

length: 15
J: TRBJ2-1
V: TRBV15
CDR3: ATSRDQSGTPHNEQF